This T cell receptor beta chain is from a study of cytomegalovirus exposure and HLA in healthy donors (dated by TCRdb to about 2017). Regarding the study in general: In an earlier analysis of some 550 of the donors, less than 350 Gb of sequence data and roughly 100 million unique TCR beta sequences from roughly 180 million T cells were reported. Approximately 310 gigabases of sequencing data and roughly 81 million unique TCR sequences made up an early release that covered roughly 670 HLA-typed donors. Of the roughly 430 genotyped donors, over 65% fell in the genetic ancestry cluster associated with self-reported Caucasian donors. The study aimed to test whether signatures of past pathogen exposure could be identified by cataloging public T cell receptors. The study used immunosequencing to profile the T cell repertoires of about 670 subjects and linked those repertoires to cytomegalovirus serostatus. A separate validation cohort of about 110 different subjects was used in addition to the approximately 700-subject first cohort. To predict cytomegalovirus infection status, the study brought together high-throughput TCR immunosequencing, statistical association of individual TCRs with disease status, and machine learning. In a later analysis, previously published TCR beta repertoires from 500 to 750 donors were re-analyzed and high-resolution HLA genotyping was added so that TCR occurrence patterns could be studied. In the later analysis, no new phenotypic data were used to find candidate immune exposures; instead, reliance was placed on TCR beta sequences and their occurrence across donors. An earlier analysis of fewer than 700 of the donors applied high-throughput TCR beta sequencing to assess whether each TCR beta V gene segment acted as functional or pseudogenic. Alongside the repertoire data, information on donor age, sex, ethnicity and CMV serostatus was compiled. In a later genetic analysis, genome-wide SNP genotypes for about three fifths of the 666 donors were used, and that subset was treated as a discovery cohort. All discovery cohort repertoires had been generated on a single sequencing platform. Both class I and class II loci were covered by HLA typing, at four-digit resolution. The number of typed donors differed by locus: about 620-630 for A, B, C, DRB1 and DQB1; approximately 530 for DQA1; approximately 600 for DPA1; and roughly 450 for DPB1. Four to six DR-DQ haplotypes were handled as single units for association and clustering, since linkage in the cohort was strong. On average, roughly 250,000 unique TCR beta nucleotide sequences were sequenced per donor among several hundred genotyped donors of the cohort, with 15% to 20% of those sequences being non-productive.

Inclusive of the bounding cysteine and phenylalanine, the CDR3 is 13 residues long. Here the CDR3 DNA is all that survives: 39 bases in frame from base 1. Trimming at the junction amounts to 5 bases on V and 7 bases on J, and the germline ends lie 12 bases apart. The germline V gene (reference sequence) gives CDR1 as MNHEY and CDR2 as SMNVEV. This clone was seen just once. Its specific antigen is unknown. The record has no base qualities; no much larger clone is one base away. The cohort was made up of approximately 670 healthy bone marrow donors. All cohort members were sampled while nominally healthy, although unrecorded immune exposures were likely present. Of the approximately 620 cohort members, 250 to 300 had a positive CMV serostatus and 350 to 450 had a negative one, while no CMV serostatus was recorded for the donor. A peripheral blood sample was collected from each donor, and TCR beta sequencing was performed on peripheral blood mononuclear cells. Genomic DNA was extracted from the blood cell samples with the Qiagen DNeasy Blood Extraction Kit.

To prepare the library, the immunoSEQ multiplex PCR assay was applied. The multiplex PCR relied on a mix of 60 forward primers for TCR Vbeta segments and 13 reverse primers for TCR Jbeta segments. The CDR3 region of rearranged TCR beta genes was amplified from genomic DNA by a multiplex PCR assay. Amplified TCR beta libraries were sequenced as 87-base-pair reads on the Illumina HiSeq System. The source study handled its data this way. Across the 640 or so repertoires, a later analysis counted tens of millions of unique TCR beta chains, some 11 million of which were shared by at least two donors. Raw reads were error-corrected and collapsed into unique sequences with a nearest-neighbor algorithm that merged closely related sequences to remove PCR and sequencing errors. Alignment of CDR3 sequences to IMGT reference sequences was used to assign V, D and J gene segments. For a sequence to be retained, at least a six-nucleotide match to both a V gene segment and a J gene segment was required. A rearrangement counted as productive if the CDR3 had no stop codons and remained in frame with V and J, and every other rearrangement counted as non-productive. Following IMGT convention, CDR3 was defined as the stretch from the second conserved V-encoded cysteine to the conserved J-encoded phenylalanine. The earlier analysis of more than 450 of the donors excluded sequences that lacked an unambiguous match to a single V gene segment. In an earlier analysis of about 590 of the donors, a V segment was called functional when productive rearrangements were above 56.7%, and segregating when the standard deviation between donors exceeded 5%. A statistical classification framework was built to diagnose cytomegalovirus status from the catalog of TCR beta chain sequences. A later analysis assigned V and J genes by comparing TCR nucleotide sequences with IMGT/GENE-DB human TR gene sequences. Using the TCRdist pipeline, a later analysis assigned CDR3 sequences along with most-parsimonious VDJ recombination scenarios. In a later analysis, each TCR beta chain was defined by its CDR3 amino acid sequence together with its V-gene family, and reads lacking a unique V-gene family were excluded. As a way to deal with suspected cross-contamination and a sequencing artifact, a later analysis dropped 592 nucleotide sequences that were highly shared and had low generation probability. In a later analysis, a clonal expansion index for each public chain was calculated from normalized within-repertoire ranks of inferred template counts. In a later analysis, generation probabilities were computed using a VDJ recombination model fitted to out-of-frame rearrangements, and the results were checked against IGoR. In a later analysis, TCR-TCR, TCR-HLA and TCR-CMV co-occurrence was scored with hypergeometric tests, and a repertoire-size bias correction was applied to TCR pairs. In a later analysis, false discovery rates were estimated by permuting HLA or CMV assignments 20 times. In a later analysis, co-occurring TCRs were grouped using DBSCAN, with TCRdist sequence similarity added in when clustering inside HLA-allele-positive subsets. Repertoires with fewer than 30,000 or more than 120,000 public chains, plus five repertoires with anomalous nucleotide sharing, were excluded from co-occurrence clustering. TCRdb provides this immuneACCESS table in a form limited to in-frame rearrangements. Some clones are lacking; in checked studies, under half of them reflect an unresolved V gene, and why the rest are absent is not known. The DNA was the basis for D and trimming; V, J and clone size are from that table. Here the sample has roughly 93,000 clones; about three quarters occur a single time. The ten most abundant clones make up roughly 8.3% of the sample.

The full study reports these points: Sequencing depth was assumed to be roughly uniform across donors in the presence/absence analyses, though that assumption may not hold. A further reported finding was that TCR beta sequences accurately predicted the HLA-A and HLA-B alleles for most subjects in the first cohort. In a later analysis, HLA-associated TCR beta chains showed more clonal expansion and lower generation probabilities than non-associated chains that were equally common. According to a later analysis, TCR association rates differed among HLA loci, with DRB1 alleles showing the most associated TCRs and HLA-C alleles showing the fewest. Most CMV-associated TCR beta chains appeared to be HLA-restricted in a later analysis, and the HLA associations seemed to be driven largely by CMV exposure. Strong co-occurrence of HLA alleles, especially DR and DQ, made assigning TCR associations to individual alleles difficult. In vitro tests confirmed that a few of the cytomegalovirus-associated TCR beta chains recognize cytomegalovirus antigens. Only TCR beta chains were sequenced in this cohort, and the absence of alpha or paired-chain data limited detectable features. Several of the top co-occurrence clusters appeared to be linked to parvovirus B19, influenza, CMV and Epstein-Barr virus, according to a later analysis. V-gene and J-gene trimming of TCR beta chains was associated with a missense DCLRE1C variant in a later genetic analysis, and the association was replicated in an independent cohort. For the cohort, immune exposure information was limited to CMV serostatus. According to the authors, the approach could potentially be generalized to other disease states and immunological phenotypes. Correlated functional status among segregating V segments might reflect linkage disequilibrium, but an unknown experimental factor could not be ruled out. In the study, 164 TCR beta chains were listed as associated with cytomegalovirus. A later analysis associated 16,951 TCR beta sequences with specific HLA alleles at a false discovery rate of 0.05. Across donors, most TCR sequences were observed very rarely, whereas some public TCRs were present in many individuals. A cluster of highly shared sequence variants was judged likely to represent a technical artifact of the sequencing pipeline. An earlier analysis of approximately 570 of the donors showed that most TCR beta V segments appeared in productive rearrangements either about 87% or about 30% of the time, which broadly matched IMGT annotations. In a later genetic analysis, fewer N-insertions in productive TCRs were reported among donors in an Asian-associated ancestry cluster than the roughly 700-donor mean. Because HLA typing was missing for some donors at each locus, association tests included only the typed subset. The classifier was reported to diagnose cytomegalovirus status with high specificity and sensitivity in both the original cohort and the validation cohort. The 87-base-pair reads could not distinguish some IMGT-functional V segments, including TRBV6-2 and TRBV6-3, so those segments were excluded. Because counts were too low, some 17 rarely observed V segments, including chromosome 9 orphons, were left out of the earlier analysis of 500 to 750 of the donors.

Sequenced material: PBMCs. The sequence came from a human donor in good health. The chain was built from TRBV27 and TRBJ2-4, and TRBD2 may be the D gene, going by 6 matching bases. The nucleotides are TGTGCCAGCAGTGCGGGAAGGGTCAACATTCAGTACTTC. This yields the protein CASSAGRVNIQYF.